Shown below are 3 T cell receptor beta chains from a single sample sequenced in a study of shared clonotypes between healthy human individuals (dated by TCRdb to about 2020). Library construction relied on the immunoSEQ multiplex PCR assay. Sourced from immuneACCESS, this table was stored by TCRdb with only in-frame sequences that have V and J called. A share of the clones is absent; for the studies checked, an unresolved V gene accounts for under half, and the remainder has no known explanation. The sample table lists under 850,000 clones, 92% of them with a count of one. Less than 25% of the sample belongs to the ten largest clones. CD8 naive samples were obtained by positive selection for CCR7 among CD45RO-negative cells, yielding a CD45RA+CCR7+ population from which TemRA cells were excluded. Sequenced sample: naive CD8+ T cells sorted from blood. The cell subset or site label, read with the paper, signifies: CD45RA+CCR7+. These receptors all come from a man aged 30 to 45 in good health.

CDR3 residues: CASSLGRRTVHSFYGYTF. DNA of the CDR3: TGCGCCAGCAGCTTGGGCCGGCGCACAGTGCATTCCTTCTATGGCTACACCTTC. The rearrangement joins TRBV5-1 to TRBJ1-2, with D unresolved. The CDR3 contains 18 residues. V lost 0 bases and J lost 4, with 22 bases in between. The germline CDR1 and CDR2 sequences are SGHRS and YFSETQ. The whole variable domain, filled in from reference TRBV5-1 and TRBJ1-2, reads KAGVTQTPRYLIKTRGQQVTLSCSPISGHRSVSWYQQTPGQGLQFLFEYFSETQRNKGNFPGRFSGRQFSNSRSEMNVSTLELGDSALYLCASSLGRRTVHSFYGYTFGSGTRLTVV.

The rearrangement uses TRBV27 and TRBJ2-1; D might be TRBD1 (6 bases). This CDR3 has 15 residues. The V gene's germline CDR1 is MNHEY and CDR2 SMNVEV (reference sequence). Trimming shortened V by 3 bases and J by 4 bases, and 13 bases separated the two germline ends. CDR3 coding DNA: TGTGCCAGCAGTTTTCTTTCAGGGACATACAATGAGCAGTTCTTC. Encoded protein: CASSFLSGTYNEQFF.

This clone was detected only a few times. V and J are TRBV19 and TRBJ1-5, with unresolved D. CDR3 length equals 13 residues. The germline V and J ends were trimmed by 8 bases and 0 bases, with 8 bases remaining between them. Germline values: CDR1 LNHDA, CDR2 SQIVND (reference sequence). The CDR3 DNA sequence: TGTGCCAGTCAGTACGGTAGCAATCAGCCCCAGCATTTT. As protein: CASQYGSNQPQHF. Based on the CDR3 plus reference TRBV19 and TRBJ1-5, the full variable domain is DGGITQSPKYLFRKEGQNVTLSCEQNLNHDAMYWYRQDPGQGLRLIYYSQIVNDFQKGDIAEGYSVSREKKESFPLTVTSAQKNPTAFYLCASQYGSNQPQHFGDGTRLSIL.